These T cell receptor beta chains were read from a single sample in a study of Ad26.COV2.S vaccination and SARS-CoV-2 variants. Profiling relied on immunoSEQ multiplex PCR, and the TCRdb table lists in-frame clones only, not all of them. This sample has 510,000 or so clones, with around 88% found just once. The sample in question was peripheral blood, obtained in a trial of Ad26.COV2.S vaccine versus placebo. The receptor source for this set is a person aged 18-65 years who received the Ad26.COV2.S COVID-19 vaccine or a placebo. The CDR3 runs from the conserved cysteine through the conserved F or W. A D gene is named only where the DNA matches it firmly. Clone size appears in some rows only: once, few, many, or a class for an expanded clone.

DNA: TGTGCCAGCAGCAACTACGGGGTCCTCATTTTGACTGAAGCTTTCTTT; CDR3: CASSNYGVLILTEAFF; length: 16; size: .; V: TRBV28; D: .; J: TRBJ1-1
DNA: TGTGCCAGCAGGGGGGACAATCAGCCCCAGCATTTT; CDR3: CASRGDNQPQHF; length: 12; size: .; V: TRBV21-1; D: .; J: TRBJ1-5
DNA: TGTGCCAGTAGTCCCCCCACCGGGAGGGCTAAATATGAGCAGTTCTTC; CDR3: CASSPPTGRAKYEQFF; length: 16; size: .; V: TRBV19; D: TRBD2; J: TRBJ2-1
DNA: TGTGCCAGCAGCCGCACCCCGAGCGGGAGCCCATACAATGAGCAGTTCTTC; CDR3: CASSRTPSGSPYNEQFF; length: 17; size: .; V: TRBV7-9; D: TRBD2; J: TRBJ2-1
DNA: TGTGCCAGCAGTTACTCGGCCCCTCAGCCCCAGCATTTT; CDR3: CASSYSAPQPQHF; length: 13; size: once; V: TRBV6-2/TRBV6-3; D: .; J: TRBJ1-5
DNA: TGTGCCAGCAGCCAGCAACGGGAGCGTTGGTACAATGAGCAGTTCTTC; CDR3: CASSQQRERWYNEQFF; length: 16; size: .; V: TRBV14; D: .; J: TRBJ2-1
DNA: TGTGCCTGGAGTGGGGGGAACCCCGGGGCCTACGAGCAGTACTTC; CDR3: CAWSGGNPGAYEQYF; length: 15; size: .; V: TRBV30; D: .; J: TRBJ2-7
DNA: TGTGCCAGCAGAGACATATTGAACACTGAAGCTTTCTTT; CDR3: CASRDILNTEAFF; length: 13; size: .; V: TRBV6-5; D: .; J: TRBJ1-1
DNA: TGTGCCAGCAGTGAACATTGGGGGAACACTGAAGCTTTCTTT; CDR3: CASSEHWGNTEAFF; length: 14; size: .; V: TRBV2; D: .; J: TRBJ1-1
DNA: TGTGCCAGCTCACCACTTGATGAGACCCAGTACTTC; CDR3: CASSPLDETQYF; length: 12; size: .; V: TRBV18; D: .; J: TRBJ2-5
DNA: TGTGCCTCTACCGGGACAGTGTTTGACAATGAGCAGTTCTTC; CDR3: CASTGTVFDNEQFF; length: 14; size: .; V: TRBV10-3; D: TRBD1; J: TRBJ2-1
DNA: TGTGCCAGCAGCGTAGGAAGCGGGAGTTTGGACGAGCAGTACTTC; CDR3: CASSVGSGSLDEQYF; length: 15; size: .; V: TRBV9; D: TRBD2; J: TRBJ2-7
DNA: TGTGCCAGCAGTTTAGGCAGGGAAAACGAGCAGTACTTC; CDR3: CASSLGRENEQYF; length: 13; size: .; V: TRBV28; D: .; J: TRBJ2-7
DNA: TGTGCCAGCAGCCCCACTCGGAGGGCCGGGGTTAATGAGCAGTTCTTC; CDR3: CASSPTRRAGVNEQFF; length: 16; size: .; V: TRBV7-2; D: .; J: TRBJ2-1
DNA: TGTGCCAGCAGCTTAGGGTGGGAGTCGGGGACAGATACGCAGTATTTT; CDR3: CASSLGWESGTDTQYF; length: 16; size: once; V: TRBV13; D: .; J: TRBJ2-3
DNA: TGTGCCAGCAGCCAAGATAGGGGACAGGGTATCAATGAGCAGTTCTTC; CDR3: CASSQDRGQGINEQFF; length: 16; size: .; V: TRBV4-2; D: TRBD1; J: TRBJ2-1
DNA: TGTGCCAGCAGCCTGAGGTTGACTAGCGGGAGGTCGGGTGAGCAGTTCTTC; CDR3: CASSLRLTSGRSGEQFF; length: 17; size: .; V: TRBV7-6; D: TRBD2; J: TRBJ2-1
DNA: TGTGCCAGCAGCCAACAGACGACTTCTGGAAACACCATATATTTT; CDR3: CASSQQTTSGNTIYF; length: 15; size: few; V: TRBV14; D: .; J: TRBJ1-3
DNA: TGTGCCAGTAGTATAGATCCGACGGTTCAGCCCCAGCATTTT; CDR3: CASSIDPTVQPQHF; length: 14; size: .; V: TRBV19; D: .; J: TRBJ1-5
DNA: TGTGCCTGGAGTGTTCGGGGAGTTGGGTATGGCTACACCTTC; CDR3: CAWSVRGVGYGYTF; length: 14; size: .; V: TRBV30; D: .; J: TRBJ1-2
DNA: TGTGCCAGCAGCGCCCGGGTGGGGGACAGCGCGAACACCGGGGAGCTGTTTTTT; CDR3: CASSARVGDSANTGELFF; length: 18; size: .; V: TRBV4-2; D: TRBD1; J: TRBJ2-2
DNA: TGTGCCAGCAGTGAATTAGGGACCAGGCGGGAGACCCAGTACTTC; CDR3: CASSELGTRRETQYF; length: 15; size: few; V: TRBV6-1; D: .; J: TRBJ2-5
DNA: TGTGCCAGCAGCTTAGGTACGGGAGCGAACACCGGGGAGCTGTTTTTT; CDR3: CASSLGTGANTGELFF; length: 16; size: .; V: TRBV11-3; D: .; J: TRBJ2-2
DNA: TGTGCCAGCAGTTTAACGTCTTCTGGGACAGCGCTCTATGGCTACACCTTC; CDR3: CASSLTSSGTALYGYTF; length: 17; size: .; V: TRBV27; D: TRBD1; J: TRBJ1-2
DNA: TGTGCCAGCAGCCGCACCGGGACTAGCGGTTACAATGAGCAGTTCTTC; CDR3: CASSRTGTSGYNEQFF; length: 16; size: .; V: TRBV7-2; D: TRBD2; J: TRBJ2-1
DNA: TGTGCCTACGGGACAGTCTATGGCTACACCTTC; CDR3: CAYGTVYGYTF; length: 11; size: .; V: TRBV30; D: TRBD1; J: TRBJ1-2
DNA: TGTGCCAGCAGCTTAGAACAGGGAGCTGAAGCTTTCTTT; CDR3: CASSLEQGAEAFF; length: 13; size: .; V: TRBV11-3; D: .; J: TRBJ1-1
DNA: TGCGCCAGCAGCTTGGATCAGGGGATCACTGGGGCCAACGTCCTGACTTTC; CDR3: CASSLDQGITGANVLTF; length: 17; size: .; V: TRBV5-1; D: .; J: TRBJ2-6
DNA: TGTGCCAGTAGTAAAGCGGGAGTCGGAAACACCATATATTTT; CDR3: CASSKAGVGNTIYF; length: 14; size: .; V: TRBV19; D: .; J: TRBJ1-3